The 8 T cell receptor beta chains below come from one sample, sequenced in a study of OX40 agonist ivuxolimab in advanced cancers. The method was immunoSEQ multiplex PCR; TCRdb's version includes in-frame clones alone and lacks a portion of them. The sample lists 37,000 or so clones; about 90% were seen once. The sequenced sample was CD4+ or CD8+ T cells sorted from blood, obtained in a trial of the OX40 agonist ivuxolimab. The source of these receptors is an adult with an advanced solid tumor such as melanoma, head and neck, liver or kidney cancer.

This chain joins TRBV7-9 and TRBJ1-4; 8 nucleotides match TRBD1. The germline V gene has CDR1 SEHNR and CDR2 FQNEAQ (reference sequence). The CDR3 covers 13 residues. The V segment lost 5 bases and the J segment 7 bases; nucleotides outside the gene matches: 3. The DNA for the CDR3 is TGTGCCAGCAGCGGCGACAGGGGTGAAAAACTGTTTTTT. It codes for CASSGDRGEKLFF.

CDR3 loop: CASSLQGPNEKLFF. CDR3 in DNA: TGTGCCAGCAGTCTCCAGGGGCCTAATGAAAAACTGTTTTTT. This chain connects TRBV27 to TRBJ1-4; D is perhaps TRBD1 (6 bases). CDR1 MNHEY and CDR2 SMNVEV come from the germline V gene (reference sequence). The CDR3 runs 14 residues. V dropped 5 bases and J dropped 3 bases, with 10 bases sitting between them.

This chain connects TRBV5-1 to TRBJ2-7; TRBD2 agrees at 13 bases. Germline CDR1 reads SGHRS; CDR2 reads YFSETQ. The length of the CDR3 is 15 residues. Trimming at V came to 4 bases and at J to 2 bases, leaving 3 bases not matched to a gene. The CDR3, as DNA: TGCGCCAGCAGCGAGGGACTAGCGGGAACCTACGAGCAGTACTTC. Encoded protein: CASSEGLAGTYEQYF.

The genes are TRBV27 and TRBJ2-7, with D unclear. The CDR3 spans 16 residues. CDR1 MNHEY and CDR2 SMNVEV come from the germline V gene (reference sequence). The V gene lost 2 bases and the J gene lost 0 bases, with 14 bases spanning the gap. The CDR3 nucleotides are TGTGCCAGCAGTTTAACAATGAGAGGCCTCTCCTACGAGCAGTACTTC. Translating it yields CASSLTMRGLSYEQYF.

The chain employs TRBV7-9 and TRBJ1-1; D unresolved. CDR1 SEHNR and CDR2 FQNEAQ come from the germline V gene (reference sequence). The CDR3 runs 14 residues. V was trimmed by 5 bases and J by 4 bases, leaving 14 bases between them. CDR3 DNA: TGTGCCAGCAGCAACCCCGGAATGGGCACTGAAGCTTTCTTT. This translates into CASSNPGMGTEAFF.

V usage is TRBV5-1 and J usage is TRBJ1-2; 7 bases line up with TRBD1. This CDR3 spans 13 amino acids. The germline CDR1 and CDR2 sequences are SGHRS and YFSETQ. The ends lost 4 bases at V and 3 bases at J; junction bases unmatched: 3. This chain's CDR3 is CASSPTGYYGYTF. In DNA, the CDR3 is TGCGCCAGCAGCCCGACAGGGTACTATGGCTACACCTTC.

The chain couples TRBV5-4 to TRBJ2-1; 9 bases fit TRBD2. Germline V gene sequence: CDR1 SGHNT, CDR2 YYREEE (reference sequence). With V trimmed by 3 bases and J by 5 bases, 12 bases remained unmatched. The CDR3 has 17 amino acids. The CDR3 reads CASSSELSGGPNNEQFF. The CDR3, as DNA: TGTGCCAGCAGCTCAGAACTGAGCGGGGGGCCCAACAATGAGCAGTTCTTC.

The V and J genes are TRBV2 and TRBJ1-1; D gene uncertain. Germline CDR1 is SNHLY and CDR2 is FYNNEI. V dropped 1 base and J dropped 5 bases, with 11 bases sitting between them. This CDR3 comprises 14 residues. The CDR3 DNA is TGTGCCAGCAGTGAAGAAAGTGCGAAGACTGAAGCTTTCTTT. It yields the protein CASSEESAKTEAFF. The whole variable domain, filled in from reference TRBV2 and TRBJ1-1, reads EPEVTQTPSHQVTQMGQEVILRCVPISNHLYFYWYRQILGQKVEFLVSFYNNEISEKSEIFDDQFSVERPDGSNFTLKIRSTKLEDSAMYFCASSEESAKTEAFFGQGTRLTVV.